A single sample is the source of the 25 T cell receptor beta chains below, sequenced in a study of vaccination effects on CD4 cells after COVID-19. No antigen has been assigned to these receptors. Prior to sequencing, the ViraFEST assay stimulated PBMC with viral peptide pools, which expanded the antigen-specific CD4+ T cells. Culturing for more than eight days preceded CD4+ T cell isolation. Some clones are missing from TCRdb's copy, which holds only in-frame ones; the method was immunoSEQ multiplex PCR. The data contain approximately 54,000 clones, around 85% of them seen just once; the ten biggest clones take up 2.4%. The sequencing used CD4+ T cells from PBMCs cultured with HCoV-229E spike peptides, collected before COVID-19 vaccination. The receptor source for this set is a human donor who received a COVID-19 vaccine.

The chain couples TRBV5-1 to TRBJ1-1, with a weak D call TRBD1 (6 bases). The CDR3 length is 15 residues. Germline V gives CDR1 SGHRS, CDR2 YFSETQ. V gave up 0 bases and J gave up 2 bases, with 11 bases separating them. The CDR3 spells CASSLANRDNTEAFF. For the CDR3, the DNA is TGCGCCAGCAGCTTGGCAAACAGGGATAACACTGAAGCTTTCTTT.

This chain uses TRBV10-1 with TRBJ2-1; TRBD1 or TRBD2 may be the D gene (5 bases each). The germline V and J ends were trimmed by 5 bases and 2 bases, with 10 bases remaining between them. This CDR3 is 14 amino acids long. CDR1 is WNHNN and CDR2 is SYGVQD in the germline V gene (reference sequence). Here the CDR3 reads CASSRDRTYNEQFF. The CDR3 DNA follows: TGCGCCAGCAGTAGGGACCGAACCTACAATGAGCAGTTCTTC.

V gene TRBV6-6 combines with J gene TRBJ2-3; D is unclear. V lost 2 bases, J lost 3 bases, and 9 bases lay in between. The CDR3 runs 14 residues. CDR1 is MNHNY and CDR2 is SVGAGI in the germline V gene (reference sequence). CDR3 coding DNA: TGTGCCAGCAGTTACAAGACAATAACAGATACGCAGTATTTT. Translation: CASSYKTITDTQYF.

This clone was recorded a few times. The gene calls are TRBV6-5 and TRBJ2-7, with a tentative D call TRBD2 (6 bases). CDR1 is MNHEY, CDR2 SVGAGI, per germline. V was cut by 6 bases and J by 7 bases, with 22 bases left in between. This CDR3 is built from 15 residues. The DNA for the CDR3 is TGTGCCAGCAGGAAGGGTTCGGGAGCTGCTTTGGAGCAGTACGTC. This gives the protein CASRKGSGAALEQYV.

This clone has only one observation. CDR3 bases: TGTGCCAGCAGCCGACGACAGGGAAACACCATATATTTT. Translating gives CASSRRQGNTIYF. The genes are TRBV3-1 (or the pseudogene TRBV3-2) and TRBJ1-3, with D possibly TRBD1 on 5 matching bases. Trimming stripped 4 bases from V and 4 bases from J, with 8 bases between. CDR3 length: 13 amino acids. Germline V CDR1 and CDR2: LGHDT, YNNKEL (reference sequence).

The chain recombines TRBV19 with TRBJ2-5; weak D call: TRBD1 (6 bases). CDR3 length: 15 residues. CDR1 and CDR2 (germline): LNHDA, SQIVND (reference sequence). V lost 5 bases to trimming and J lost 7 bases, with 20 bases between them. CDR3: CASSLPGEGVGTQYF. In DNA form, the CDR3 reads TGTGCCAGTAGTCTCCCAGGGGAAGGGGTTGGGACCCAGTACTTC.

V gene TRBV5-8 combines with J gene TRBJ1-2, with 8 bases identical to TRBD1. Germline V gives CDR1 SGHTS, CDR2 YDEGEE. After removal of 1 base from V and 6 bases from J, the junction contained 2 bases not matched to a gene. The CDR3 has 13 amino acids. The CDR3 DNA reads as TGTGCCAGCAGCTTGCGACAGGGGAATGGCTACACCTTC. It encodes CASSLRQGNGYTF. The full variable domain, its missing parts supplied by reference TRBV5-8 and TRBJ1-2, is EAGVTQSPTHLIKTRGQQATLRCSPISGHTSVYWYQQALGLGLQFLLWYDEGEERNRGNFPPRFSGRQFPNYSSELNVNALELEDSALYLCASSLRQGNGYTFGSGTRLTVV.

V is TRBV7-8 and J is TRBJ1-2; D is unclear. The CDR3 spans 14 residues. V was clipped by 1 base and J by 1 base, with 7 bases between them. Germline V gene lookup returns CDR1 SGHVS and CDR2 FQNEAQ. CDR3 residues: CASSLDPNNYGYTF. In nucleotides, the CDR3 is TGTGCCAGCAGCTTAGATCCCAATAACTATGGCTACACCTTC.

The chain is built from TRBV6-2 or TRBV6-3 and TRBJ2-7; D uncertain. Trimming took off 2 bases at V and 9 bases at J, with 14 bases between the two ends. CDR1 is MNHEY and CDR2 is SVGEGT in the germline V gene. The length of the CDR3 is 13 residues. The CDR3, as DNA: TGTGCCAGCAGTTACCCTGACTCCGCCCGGCAGTACGTC. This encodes CASSYPDSARQYV.

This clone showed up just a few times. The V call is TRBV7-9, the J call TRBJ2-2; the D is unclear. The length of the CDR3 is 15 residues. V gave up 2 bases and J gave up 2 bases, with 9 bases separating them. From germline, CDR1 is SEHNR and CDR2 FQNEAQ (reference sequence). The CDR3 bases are TGTGCCAGCAGCTTACCGGACGGAAACACCGGGGAGCTGTTTTTT. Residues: CASSLPDGNTGELFF.

In nucleotides, the CDR3 is TGTGCCAGCAGCTTTAGCGGGGGGGCCGGTGAGACCCAGTACTTC. Its translation: CASSFSGGAGETQYF. This chain uses TRBV11-3 with TRBJ2-5; 11 positions agree with TRBD2. The V and J ends lost 3 bases and 5 bases, in that order; junction bases with no gene match: 5. Germline V gene lookup returns CDR1 SGHNT and CDR2 YENEEA. The CDR3 has 15 residues. Supplemented by reference TRBV11-3 and TRBJ2-5, the full variable domain reads EAGVVQSPRYKIIEKKQPVAFWCNPISGHNTLYWYLQNLGQGPELLIRYENEEAVDDSQLPKDRFSAERLKGVDSTLKIQPAELGDSAVYLCASSFSGGAGETQYFGPGTRLLVL.

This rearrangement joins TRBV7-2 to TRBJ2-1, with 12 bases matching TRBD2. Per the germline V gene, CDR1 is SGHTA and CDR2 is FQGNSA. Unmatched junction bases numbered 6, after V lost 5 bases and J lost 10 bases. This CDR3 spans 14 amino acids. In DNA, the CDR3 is TGTGCCAGCAGCCCCGCGCTAGCGGGGGGGGAGCAGTTCTTC. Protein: CASSPALAGGEQFF.

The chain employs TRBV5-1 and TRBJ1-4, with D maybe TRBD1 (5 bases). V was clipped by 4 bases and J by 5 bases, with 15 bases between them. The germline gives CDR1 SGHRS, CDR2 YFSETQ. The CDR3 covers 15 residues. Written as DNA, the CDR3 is TGCGCCAGCAGCGAGACGGGCAGGGCGAATGAAAAACTGTTTTTT. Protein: CASSETGRANEKLFF.

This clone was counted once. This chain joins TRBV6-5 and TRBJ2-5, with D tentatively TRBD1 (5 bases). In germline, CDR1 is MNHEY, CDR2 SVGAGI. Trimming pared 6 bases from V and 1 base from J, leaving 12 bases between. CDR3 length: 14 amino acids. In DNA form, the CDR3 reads TGTGCCAGCAGCAAGCAGGGTGGCCAAGAGACCCAGTACTTC. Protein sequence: CASSKQGGQETQYF.

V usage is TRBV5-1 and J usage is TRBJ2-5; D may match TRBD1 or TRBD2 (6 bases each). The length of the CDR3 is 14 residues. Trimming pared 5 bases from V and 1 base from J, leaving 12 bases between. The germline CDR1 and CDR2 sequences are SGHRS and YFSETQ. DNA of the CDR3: TGCGCCAGCAGACTCAGGGGAGGCCAAGAGACCCAGTACTTC. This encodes CASRLRGGQETQYF.

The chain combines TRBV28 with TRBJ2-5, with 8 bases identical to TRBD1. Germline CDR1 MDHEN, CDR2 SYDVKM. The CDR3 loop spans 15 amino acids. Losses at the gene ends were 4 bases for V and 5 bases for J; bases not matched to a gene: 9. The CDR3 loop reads CASSSPGQGVETQYF. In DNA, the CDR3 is TGTGCCAGCAGTTCCCCCGGACAGGGCGTCGAGACCCAGTACTTC.

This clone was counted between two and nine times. The DNA of the CDR3 is TGTGCCAGCAGTCCACAAGGGGATCAGCCCCAGCATTTT. Amino acid sequence: CASSPQGDQPQHF. The gene calls are TRBV12-3 or TRBV12-4 and TRBJ1-5; TRBD1 is a possible D gene (5 bases). Trimming cost V 5 bases and J 5 bases, with 10 bases left between them. This CDR3 contains 13 residues.

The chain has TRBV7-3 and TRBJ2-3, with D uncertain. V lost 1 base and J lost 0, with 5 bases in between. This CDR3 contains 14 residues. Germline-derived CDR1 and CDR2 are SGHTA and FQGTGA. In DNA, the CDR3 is TGTGCCAGCAGCTTAATGCCAAGCACAGATACGCAGTATTTT. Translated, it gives CASSLMPSTDTQYF.

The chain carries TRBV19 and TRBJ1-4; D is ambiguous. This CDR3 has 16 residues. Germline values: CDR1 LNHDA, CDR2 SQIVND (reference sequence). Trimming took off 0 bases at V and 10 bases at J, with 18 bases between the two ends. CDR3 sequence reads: CASSIDLNSGIIKLFF. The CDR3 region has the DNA TGTGCCAGTAGTATAGATCTGAACAGCGGGATTATAAAACTGTTTTTT.

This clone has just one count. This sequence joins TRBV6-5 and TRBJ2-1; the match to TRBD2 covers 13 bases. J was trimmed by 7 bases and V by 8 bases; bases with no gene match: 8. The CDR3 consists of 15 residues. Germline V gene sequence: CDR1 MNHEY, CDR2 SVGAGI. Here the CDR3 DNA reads TGTGCCAGCCAATTCACTAGCGGGGGGGCGAATGAGCAGTTCTTC. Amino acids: CASQFTSGGANEQFF.

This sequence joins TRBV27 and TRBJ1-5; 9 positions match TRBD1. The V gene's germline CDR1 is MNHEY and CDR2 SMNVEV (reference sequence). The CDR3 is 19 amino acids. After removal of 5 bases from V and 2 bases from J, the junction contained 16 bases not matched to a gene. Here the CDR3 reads CASSLEHPGTGWRNQPQHF. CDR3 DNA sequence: TGTGCCAGCAGTCTAGAGCACCCCGGGACAGGGTGGCGCAATCAGCCCCAGCATTTT.

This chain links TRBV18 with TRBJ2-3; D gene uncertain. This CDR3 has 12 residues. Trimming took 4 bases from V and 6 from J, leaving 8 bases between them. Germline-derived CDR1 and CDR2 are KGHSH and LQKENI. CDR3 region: CASSLSMDTQYF. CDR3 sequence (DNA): TGTGCCAGCTCACTATCAATGGATACGCAGTATTTT.

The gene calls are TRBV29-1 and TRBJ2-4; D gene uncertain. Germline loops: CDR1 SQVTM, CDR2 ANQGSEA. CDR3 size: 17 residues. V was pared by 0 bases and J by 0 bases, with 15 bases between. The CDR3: CSVEDLRARLAKNIQYF. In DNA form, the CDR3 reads TGCAGCGTTGAAGATCTTCGGGCCCGTTTAGCCAAAAACATTCAGTACTTC.

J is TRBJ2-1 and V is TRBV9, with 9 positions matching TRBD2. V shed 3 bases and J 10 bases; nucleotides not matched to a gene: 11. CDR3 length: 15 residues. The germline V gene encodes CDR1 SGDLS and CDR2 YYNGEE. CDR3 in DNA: TGTGCCAGCAGCGAAAGCGGGGGGACCCCATGGGAGCAGTTCTTC. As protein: CASSESGGTPWEQFF.

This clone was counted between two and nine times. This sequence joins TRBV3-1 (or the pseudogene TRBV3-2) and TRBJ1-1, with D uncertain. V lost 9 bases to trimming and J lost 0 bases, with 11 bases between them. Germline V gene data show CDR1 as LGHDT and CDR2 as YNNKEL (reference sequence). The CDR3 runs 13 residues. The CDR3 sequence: CASHMSMNTEAFF. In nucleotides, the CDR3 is TGTGCCAGTCACATGAGCATGAACACTGAAGCTTTCTTT.